The clone carrying this T cell receptor beta chain was counted ten times or more. Its antigen is currently unknown. This entry comes from a study of neurological immune-mediated disorders. Study-level results: One related-CDR3 cluster, identified by phylogenetic grouping, held the repertoires of 18 of 34 multiple sclerosis patients and was a possible signature. Sharing of CDR3 amino acid sequences among expanded clones across subjects was absent, suggesting private repertoires in all groups.

TCRdb ran MiXCR on the 5' RACE reads and lists one entry per CDR3 protein. The table has approximately 60,000 distinct CDR3 sequences, 3.5% seen once. With 3 bases clipped from V and 2 bases from J, the junction kept 17 bases outside the gene matches. The CDR3 covers 20 residues. From germline, CDR1 is DFQATT and CDR2 SNEGSKA (reference sequence). The unsorted libraries were prepared from 2 million PBMCs (stored at -80 C). Specimen: PBMCs. This chain connects TRBV20-1 to TRBJ2-2; 11 bases line up with TRBD2. The receptor's source is a woman in her twenties or thirties with multiple sclerosis. The CDR3 region has the DNA TGCAGTGCTAGGAGGCGGCTAGCGGGGGGACCAACCCTCAACACCGGGGAGCTGTTTTTT. Amino acid sequence: CSARRRLAGGPTLNTGELFF.